The table lists the clone carrying this T cell receptor (beta chain) with a few counts. This specimen comes from a study of technical replicates of blood from several donors. Profiled with immunoSEQ multiplex PCR; TCRdb holds only in-frame clones, not every one. This sample carries roughly 59,000 clones, around 85% of them seen once, and the ten largest clones take roughly 5%. The V gene's germline CDR1 is MNHNS and CDR2 SASEGT. V gave up 6 bases and J gave up 3 bases, with 6 bases separating them. This CDR3 comprises 11 residues. Sequencing was done on a sample of PBMCs. The receptor was isolated from a human donor in good health. Some clones in this sample may be carry-over from other donors' samples. V gene TRBV6-1 combines with J gene TRBJ2-7, with a tentative D call TRBD1 (6 bases). The CDR3 loop is CASRDSYEQYF. The CDR3 DNA reads as TGTGCCAGCAGGGACAGCTACGAGCAGTACTTC.